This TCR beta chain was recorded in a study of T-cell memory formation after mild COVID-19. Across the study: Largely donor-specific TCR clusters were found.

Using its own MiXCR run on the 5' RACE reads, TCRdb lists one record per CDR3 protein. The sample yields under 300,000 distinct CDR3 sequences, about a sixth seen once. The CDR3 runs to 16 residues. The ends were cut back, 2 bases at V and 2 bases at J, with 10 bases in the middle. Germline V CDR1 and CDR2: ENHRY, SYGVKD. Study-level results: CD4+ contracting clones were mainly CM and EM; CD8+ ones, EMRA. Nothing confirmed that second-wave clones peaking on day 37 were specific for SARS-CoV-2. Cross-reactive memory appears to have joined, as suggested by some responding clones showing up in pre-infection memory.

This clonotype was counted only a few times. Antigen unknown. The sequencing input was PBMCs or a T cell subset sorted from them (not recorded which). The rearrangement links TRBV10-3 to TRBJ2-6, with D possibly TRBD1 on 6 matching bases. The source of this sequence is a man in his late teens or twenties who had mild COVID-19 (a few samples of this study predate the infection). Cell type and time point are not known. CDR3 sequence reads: CAISEPRQAGANVLTF. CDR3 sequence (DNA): TGTGCCATCAGTGAGCCCCGACAGGCTGGGGCCAACGTCCTGACTTTC.